This T cell receptor (beta chain) was profiled in a study of blood T cell repertoires in COVID-19. Sequencing was performed with immunoSEQ multiplex PCR; in TCRdb, only in-frame clones are kept and a portion is missing. The repertoire holds about 53,000 clones, around 80% seen once, with around 15% in the top ten. CDR1 and CDR2 from the germline V gene are MNHNY and SVGAGI (reference sequence). This CDR3 is built from 15 residues. V lost 8 bases and J lost 2; bases outside the gene matches: 6. Sequenced: peripheral blood. The receptor comes from a human donor in a cohort sampled during active COVID-19. The chain couples TRBV6-6 to TRBJ2-7, with 13 bases lining up with TRBD2. In nucleotides, the CDR3 is TGTGCCAGCCTCACCACTAGCGGGGGGGCCTACGAGCAGTACTTC. Its protein is CASLTTSGGAYEQYF.